The source of this T cell receptor (beta chain) is a study of blood T cell repertoires in COVID-19. CDR1 is DFQATT and CDR2 is SNEGSKA in the germline V gene (reference sequence). J gave up 9 bases and V 5 bases, and 7 bases lay outside the gene matches. This CDR3 has 11 residues. TCRdb keeps only in-frame clones here, not all; method: immunoSEQ multiplex PCR. The sample gives approximately 200,000 clones, 70% to 90% of which show up once; about 10% is in the top ten. This rearrangement joins TRBV20-1 to TRBJ2-7; 7 nucleotides match TRBD2. The origin of this receptor is a human donor with active or convalescent COVID-19. The donor label of this sample is uncertain. Sequencing input: peripheral blood. The CDR3 is CSALGGFGQYF. CDR3 coding DNA: TGCAGTGCTCTCGGGGGGTTCGGGCAGTACTTC.